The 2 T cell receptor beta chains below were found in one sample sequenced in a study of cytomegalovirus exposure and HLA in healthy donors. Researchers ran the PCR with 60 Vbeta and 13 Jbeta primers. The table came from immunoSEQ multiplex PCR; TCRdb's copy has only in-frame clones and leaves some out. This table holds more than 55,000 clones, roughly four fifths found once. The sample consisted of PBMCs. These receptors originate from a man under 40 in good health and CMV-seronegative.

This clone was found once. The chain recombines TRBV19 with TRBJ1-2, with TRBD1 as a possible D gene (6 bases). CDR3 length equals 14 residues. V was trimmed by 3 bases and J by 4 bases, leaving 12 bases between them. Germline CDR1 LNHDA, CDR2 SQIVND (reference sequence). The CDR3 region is CASSISPRGYGYTF. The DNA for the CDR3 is TGTGCCAGTAGTATTTCGCCCAGGGGCTATGGCTACACCTTC.

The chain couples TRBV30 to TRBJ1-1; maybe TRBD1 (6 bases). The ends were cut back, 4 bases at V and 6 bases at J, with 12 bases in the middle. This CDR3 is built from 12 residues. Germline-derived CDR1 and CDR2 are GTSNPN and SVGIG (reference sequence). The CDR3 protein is CAWNRARAEAFF. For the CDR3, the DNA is TGTGCCTGGAACAGGGCGAGGGCTGAAGCTTTCTTT.